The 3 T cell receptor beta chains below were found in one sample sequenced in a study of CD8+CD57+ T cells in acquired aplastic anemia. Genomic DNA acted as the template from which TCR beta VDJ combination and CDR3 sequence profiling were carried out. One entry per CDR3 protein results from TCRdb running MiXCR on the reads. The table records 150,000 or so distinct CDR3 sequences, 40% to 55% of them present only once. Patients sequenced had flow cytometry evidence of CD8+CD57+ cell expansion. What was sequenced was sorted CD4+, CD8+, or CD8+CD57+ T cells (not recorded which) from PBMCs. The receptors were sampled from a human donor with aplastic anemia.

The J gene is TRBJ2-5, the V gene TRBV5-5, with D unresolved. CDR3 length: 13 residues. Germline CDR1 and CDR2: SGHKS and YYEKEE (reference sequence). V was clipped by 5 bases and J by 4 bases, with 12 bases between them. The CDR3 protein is CASRAAAVETQYF. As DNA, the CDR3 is TGTGCCAGCAGGGCGGCGGCTGTAGAGACCCAGTACTTC.

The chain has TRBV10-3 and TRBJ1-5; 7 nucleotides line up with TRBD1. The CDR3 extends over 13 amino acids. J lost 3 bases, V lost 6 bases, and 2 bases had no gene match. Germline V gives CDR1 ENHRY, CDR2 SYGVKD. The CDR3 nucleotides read TGTGCCATCAGAGGGACAGACAATCAGCCCCAGCATTTT. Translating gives CAIRGTDNQPQHF.

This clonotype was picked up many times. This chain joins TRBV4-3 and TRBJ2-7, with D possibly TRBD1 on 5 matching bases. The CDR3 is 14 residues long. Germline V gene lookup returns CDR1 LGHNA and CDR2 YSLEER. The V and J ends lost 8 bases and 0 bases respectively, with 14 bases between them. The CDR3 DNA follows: TGCGCCAGCGCGCCGACAGTTAGCTCCTACGAGCAGTACTTC. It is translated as CASAPTVSSYEQYF.